Following are 21 T cell receptor beta chains from one sample sequenced in a study of T cell responses to AZD1222 COVID-19 vaccine. Sequencing was performed with immunoSEQ multiplex PCR; in TCRdb, only in-frame clones are kept and a portion is missing. The sample gives about 200,000 clones, approximately 95% of which show up once; over 0.95% is in the top ten. The input for sequencing was peripheral blood, taken 28 days after the second AZD1222 dose. The receptor set was obtained from an adult who received the AZD1222 COVID-19 vaccine.

The chain employs TRBV7-9 and TRBJ1-2; D gene unclear. V dropped 1 base and J dropped 0 bases, with 12 bases sitting between them. Germline V gives CDR1 SEHNR, CDR2 FQNEAQ (reference sequence). The CDR3 covers 16 residues. CDR3 bases: TGTGCCAGCAGCTTAGACTCTTGGGAGGCTAACTATGGCTACACCTTC. It specifies CASSLDSWEANYGYTF.

The chain joins TRBV7-9 to TRBJ2-1, with D unresolved. The germline V gene has CDR1 SEHNR and CDR2 FQNEAQ (reference sequence). The CDR3 length is 15 residues. V was shortened by 5 bases and J by 9 bases, with 20 bases between the two germline ends. The CDR3 loop reads CASSGRAPLGSEQFF. As DNA, the CDR3 is TGTGCCAGCAGCGGCCGGGCCCCCCTGGGTAGTGAGCAGTTCTTC.

The genes are TRBV6-6 and TRBJ1-1, with 8 bases matching TRBD1. The germline CDR1 and CDR2 sequences are MNHNY and SVGAGI (reference sequence). The CDR3 has 14 amino acids. After removal of 7 bases from V and 1 base from J, the junction contained 5 bases not matched to a gene. The CDR3, as DNA: TGTGCCAGCATTCCCGGGACAGGGAACACTGAAGCTTTCTTT. This encodes CASIPGTGNTEAFF.

The chain carries TRBV12-3 or TRBV12-4 and TRBJ1-6; D is uncertain. CDR3 size: 13 residues. V was trimmed by 3 bases and J by 3 bases, leaving 3 bases between them. The DNA for the CDR3 is TGTGCCAGCAGTTTCCACTATAATTCACCCCTCCACTTT. The encoded protein is CASSFHYNSPLHF.

This chain connects TRBV5-6 to TRBJ2-5; D ambiguous. Trimming left V 4 bases short and J 5 bases short, with 12 bases between. The CDR3 covers 13 residues. From germline, CDR1 is SGHDT and CDR2 YYEEEE. The CDR3 nucleotides read TGTGCCAGCAGCACCCCGGCCCTGGAGACCCAGTACTTC. Protein sequence: CASSTPALETQYF. Full variable domain (remainder filled in from reference TRBV5-6 and TRBJ2-5): DAGVTQSPTHLIKTRGQQVTLRCSPKSGHDTVSWYQQALGQGPQFIFQYYEEEERQRGNFPDRFSGHQFPNYSSELNVNALLLGDSALYLCASSTPALETQYFGPGTRLLVL.

This clone was counted only a few times. V is TRBV5-8 and J is TRBJ2-7; no clear D gene. Trimming removed 2 bases from V and 3 bases from J, with 15 bases in between. The CDR3 extends over 15 amino acids. The germline gives CDR1 SGHTS, CDR2 YDEGEE. The CDR3 reads CASSLSGFRGYEQYF. In DNA, the CDR3 is TGTGCCAGCAGCTTATCGGGCTTTCGTGGCTACGAGCAGTACTTC. Looking up the rest from reference TRBV5-8 and TRBJ2-7 gives the full variable domain: EAGVTQSPTHLIKTRGQQATLRCSPISGHTSVYWYQQALGLGLQFLLWYDEGEERNRGNFPPRFSGRQFPNYSSELNVNALELEDSALYLCASSLSGFRGYEQYFGPGTRLTVT.

This clone came up a few times. The chain is built from TRBV3-1 (or the pseudogene TRBV3-2) and TRBJ2-4; 8 nucleotides agree with TRBD2. The CDR3 totals 16 residues. V gave up 5 bases and J gave up 0 bases; unmatched junction bases: 6. Germline values: CDR1 LGHDT, CDR2 YNNKEL (reference sequence). Here the CDR3 DNA reads TGTGCCAGCAGCTTCGCAACTAGCGGAGCCAAAAACATTCAGTACTTC. Amino acids: CASSFATSGAKNIQYF.

J is TRBJ2-7 and V is TRBV7-9; the match to TRBD1 covers 9 bases. The CDR3 covers 13 residues. The germline V gene has CDR1 SEHNR and CDR2 FQNEAQ (reference sequence). With V trimmed by 5 bases and J by 7 bases, 6 bases remained unmatched. CDR3 bases: TGTGCCAGCAGCCAGACAGGGGGATATGAGCAGTACTTC. This codes for CASSQTGGYEQYF. Based on the CDR3 plus reference TRBV7-9 and TRBJ2-7, the full variable domain is DTGVSQNPRHKITKRGQNVTFRCDPISEHNRLYWYRQTLGQGPEFLTYFQNEAQLEKSRLLSDRFSAERPKGSFSTLEIQRTEQGDSAMYLCASSQTGGYEQYFGPGTRLTVT.

The chain uses TRBV6-5 and TRBJ1-2; D is possibly TRBD1 (5 bases). The CDR3 has 14 amino acids. Trimming stripped 6 bases from V and 2 bases from J, with 13 bases between. CDR1 MNHEY and CDR2 SVGAGI come from the germline V gene. DNA for the CDR3: TGTGCCAGCAGCTCTAGGGGACGGAACTATGGCTACACCTTC. Its translation is CASSSRGRNYGYTF.

The V gene is TRBV6-5, the J gene TRBJ1-4; D remains ambiguous. Germline loops: CDR1 MNHEY, CDR2 SVGAGI. The CDR3 consists of 16 residues. V shed 2 bases and J shed 8 bases, with 18 bases lying between them. CDR3 DNA: TGTGCCAGCAGTTACGGCGGCGGAGCTGGAGCCGAAAAACTGTTTTTT. Translation gives CASSYGGGAGAEKLFF.

The V and J genes are TRBV2 and TRBJ1-5; possible D gene TRBD1, 5 bases. V was trimmed by 4 bases and J by 7 bases, leaving 17 bases between them. The CDR3 runs to 15 residues. Germline loops: CDR1 SNHLY, CDR2 FYNNEI. The CDR3 DNA follows: TGTGCCAGCAGTGGTGAGACGGGACCCCGGCAGCCCCAGCATTTT. Translated, it gives CASSGETGPRQPQHF.

The chain uses TRBV29-1 and TRBJ1-1; D gene uncertain. This CDR3 contains 14 residues. With 1 base removed from V and 5 bases from J, the gap between germline ends came to 14 bases. The germline CDR1 and CDR2 sequences are SQVTM and ANQGSEA. CDR3 sequence: CSVEALAGGTEAFF. CDR3 sequence (DNA): TGCAGCGTTGAAGCTCTGGCGGGAGGGACTGAAGCTTTCTTT.

J is TRBJ2-7 and V is TRBV7-2; no clear D. Trimming cost V 2 bases and J 1 base, with 6 bases left between them. This CDR3 spans 13 amino acids. Germline V gene lookup returns CDR1 SGHTA and CDR2 FQGNSA. The CDR3 protein is CASSLSGSYEQYF. The CDR3 nucleotides are TGTGCCAGCAGCTTATCTGGTTCCTACGAGCAGTACTTC.

J is TRBJ1-5 and V is TRBV7-8; D not resolved. CDR3 size: 14 residues. Germline V gene sequence: CDR1 SGHVS, CDR2 FQNEAQ. The V end was cut by 6 bases, the J end by 4 bases, with 13 bases between. CDR3 in DNA: TGTGCCAGCAGTCCCCTGTCGGGTAATCAGCCCCAGCATTTT. Encoded protein: CASSPLSGNQPQHF. Using reference TRBV7-8 and TRBJ1-5 for the parts outside the CDR3, the full variable domain is GAGVSQSPRYKVAKRGQDVALRCDPISGHVSLFWYQQALGQGPEFLTYFQNEAQLDKSGLPSDRFFAERPEGSVSTLKIQRTQQEDSAVYLCASSPLSGNQPQHFGDGTRLSIL.

This chain connects TRBV18 to TRBJ1-6; 9 nucleotides match TRBD1. CDR1 and CDR2 from the germline V gene are KGHSH and LQKENI. This CDR3 has 17 amino acids. The V and J ends lost 3 bases and 8 bases, in that order; junction bases with no gene match: 11. In nucleotides, the CDR3 is TGTGCCAGCTCACCGGTGGTTCGACAGGGGGGTTATTCACCCCTCCACTTT. As protein: CASSPVVRQGGYSPLHF.

This chain uses TRBV6-5 with TRBJ1-1; no reliable D call. From germline, CDR1 is MNHEY and CDR2 SVGAGI. V gave up 6 bases and J gave up 0 bases, with 2 bases separating them. The CDR3 loop spans 11 amino acids. In DNA form, the CDR3 reads TGTGCCAGCAGGGTGAACACTGAAGCTTTCTTT. This encodes CASRVNTEAFF.

The V and J genes are TRBV5-1 and TRBJ1-3; TRBD1 matches 10 bases. The J segment lost 7 bases and the V segment lost 3 bases, leaving 7 bases of the junction unmatched. Germline-derived CDR1 and CDR2 are SGHRS and YFSETQ. The CDR3 loop spans 15 amino acids. The CDR3, as DNA: TGCGCCAGCAGCTGGGGGACAGGGGTGAGGAACACCATATATTTT. The encoded protein is CASSWGTGVRNTIYF.

This chain connects TRBV4-1 to TRBJ1-1; D call uncertain. Germline assignment: CDR1 MGHRA and CDR2 YSYEKL. There are 12 residues in the CDR3. The germline V and J ends were trimmed by 1 base and 3 bases, with 3 bases remaining between them. Here the CDR3 DNA reads TGCGCCAGCAGCCAAGGTCACACTGAAGCTTTCTTT. As protein: CASSQGHTEAFF.

V usage is TRBV28 and J usage is TRBJ2-6, with D perhaps TRBD1 (6 bases). V was clipped by 7 bases and J by 0 bases, with 28 bases between them. This CDR3 has 21 residues. CDR1 MDHEN and CDR2 SYDVKM come from the germline V gene. In DNA form, the CDR3 reads TGTGCCAGCACCCTAGGGGGTAGGGGTCCCCTCCGACTCTCTGGGGCCAACGTCCTGACTTTC. Translating gives CASTLGGRGPLRLSGANVLTF.

The CDR3 sequence is CASLLDSRNTEAFF. DNA of the CDR3: TGTGCCAGTTTACTGGACAGCCGGAACACTGAAGCTTTCTTT. The rearrangement uses TRBV19 and TRBJ1-1; D possibly corresponds to TRBD1 (6 bases). Trimming pared 8 bases from V and 1 base from J, leaving 14 bases between. The germline V gene has CDR1 LNHDA and CDR2 SQIVND (reference sequence). The CDR3 runs 14 residues.

The chain carries TRBV11-1 and TRBJ1-1; D is ambiguous. The V end lost 5 bases, the J end lost 5 bases, and 15 bases lay between the germline ends. This CDR3 is built from 14 residues. The V gene's germline CDR1 is SGHAT and CDR2 FQDESV (reference sequence). Here the CDR3 DNA reads TGTGCCAGCAGCCCGCGACCCCAAAGAACTGAAGCTTTCTTT. It is translated as CASSPRPQRTEAFF.